This T cell receptor beta chain was recovered during a study of STAT5B mutations in CD4+ large granular lymphocyte leukemia. For the study at large: The CDR3 'QG' motif was associated with a particular HLA allele among healthy donors.

In the case of this clone: Its matching antigen is unknown.

TCRdb's copy holds only in-frame clones and misses some; the assay was immunoSEQ multiplex PCR. Of some 38,000 clones in the sample, more than 70% were seen once. Regarding the study as a whole: CD4-sorted patient repertoires seemed more clonal than healthy CD4+ repertoires.

Sequenced material: CD4+ T cells from blood buffy coats. The receptor comes from a human donor in good health.

DNA for the CDR3: TGTGCCAGTGGACAGGGCTATGGCTACACCTTC. Translation: CASGQGYGYTF. The chain recombines TRBV6-1 with TRBJ1-2; 8 bases are shared with TRBD1. The CDR3 is 11 residues long. With 9 bases clipped from V and 4 bases from J, the junction kept 1 base outside the gene matches. Germline V gives CDR1 MNHNS, CDR2 SASEGT.